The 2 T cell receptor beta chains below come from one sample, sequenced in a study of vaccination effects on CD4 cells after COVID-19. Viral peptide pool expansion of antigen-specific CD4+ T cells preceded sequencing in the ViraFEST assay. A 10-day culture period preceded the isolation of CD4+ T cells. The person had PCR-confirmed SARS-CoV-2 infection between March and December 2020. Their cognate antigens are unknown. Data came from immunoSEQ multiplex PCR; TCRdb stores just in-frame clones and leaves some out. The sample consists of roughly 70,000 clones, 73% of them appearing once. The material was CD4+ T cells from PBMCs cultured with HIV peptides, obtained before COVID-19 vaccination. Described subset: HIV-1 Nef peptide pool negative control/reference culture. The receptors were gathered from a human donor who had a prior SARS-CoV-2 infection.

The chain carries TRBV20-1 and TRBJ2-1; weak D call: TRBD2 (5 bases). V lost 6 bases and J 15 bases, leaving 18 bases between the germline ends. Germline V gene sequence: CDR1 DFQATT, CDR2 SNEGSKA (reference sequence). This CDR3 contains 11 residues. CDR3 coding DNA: TGCAGTGCCGCTAGGACTGGCCCTCGGTTCTTC. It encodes CSAARTGPRFF.

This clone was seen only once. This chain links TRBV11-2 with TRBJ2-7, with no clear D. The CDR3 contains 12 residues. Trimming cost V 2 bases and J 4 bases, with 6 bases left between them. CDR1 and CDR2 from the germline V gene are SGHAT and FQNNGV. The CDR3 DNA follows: TGTGCCAGCAGCTTAAGTTTTTACGAGCAGTACTTC. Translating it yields CASSLSFYEQYF.